The 9 T cell receptor beta chains below come from one sample, sequenced in a study of T cell repertoires in cytomegalovirus infection. TCRdb independently ran MiXCR on the reads; one entry per CDR3 protein. The data hold about 830,000 distinct CDR3 sequences, with around a third observed a single time. What these receptors recognize is not known. The specimen comprised cultured CD8+ T cells from PBMCs, sampled from culture after CMV antigen stimulation. These receptor sequences come from a human donor in good health (CMV status not recorded). Some clones in this sample may be carry-over from other donors' samples.

The chain employs TRBV9 and TRBJ1-2; perhaps TRBD1 as D (6 bases). The V gene lost 3 bases and the J gene lost 8 bases, with 29 bases spanning the gap. Germline loops: CDR1 SGDLS, CDR2 YYNGEE. The CDR3 totals 18 residues. The CDR3 nucleotides are TGTGCCAGCAGCGACCCTAGAGGGACAAGGGCTACTACCGGCGGCTACACCTTC. This codes for CASSDPRGTRATTGGYTF.

This clonotype was seen repeatedly, ten times or more. The chain recombines TRBV7-2 with TRBJ2-1, with 8 bases aligning to TRBD2. Unmatched junction bases numbered 6, after V lost 3 bases and J lost 8 bases. Looked up from germline, CDR1 is SGHTA and CDR2 is FQGNSA. This CDR3 contains 14 residues. The CDR3 reads CASSFWRGVDEQFF. The CDR3 DNA is TGTGCCAGCAGCTTCTGGCGGGGGGTCGATGAGCAGTTCTTC.

The rearrangement links TRBV9 to TRBJ2-2; D is possibly TRBD1 or TRBD2 (5 bases each). The CDR3 totals 15 residues. Per germline, CDR1 SGDLS and CDR2 YYNGEE. V lost 0 bases, J lost 9 bases, and 15 bases lay in between. The CDR3 DNA sequence: TGTGCCAGCAGCGTAGAGGGGACCCCTAATAGGGAGCTGTTTTTT. Its translation is CASSVEGTPNRELFF.

A few counts support this clonotype. This chain uses TRBV7-6 with TRBJ2-2; TRBD2 agrees at 7 bases. CDR1 SGHVS and CDR2 FNYEAQ come from the germline V gene. This CDR3 has 15 residues. V was clipped by 5 bases and J by 4 bases; unmatched bases: 7. The CDR3 loop reads CASSQFGGSTGELFF. The CDR3, as DNA: TGTGCCAGCAGCCAGTTCGGGGGGAGCACCGGGGAGCTGTTTTTT.

On this clonotype: This may arise from a read error, as a much more abundant clone is one base away. V gene TRBV5-6 combines with J gene TRBJ2-1; no clear D gene. Germline V gene data show CDR1 as SGHDT and CDR2 as YYEEEE. This CDR3 has 14 amino acids. Trimming shortened V by 2 bases and J by 5 bases, and 11 bases separated the two germline ends. For the CDR3, the DNA is TGTGCCAGCAGCTTAGGACGCCACCACAATGAGCAGTTCTTC. It codes for CASSLGRHHNEQFF.

The chain employs TRBV5-6 and TRBJ2-1; 8 nucleotides align to TRBD1. V shed 0 bases and J 2 bases; nucleotides not matched to a gene: 4. CDR3 length: 16 residues. The V gene's germline CDR1 is SGHDT and CDR2 YYEEEE. CDR3 sequence: CASSLAGGFTYNEQFF. The CDR3 nucleotides read TGTGCCAGCAGCTTGGCAGGGGGCTTTACCTACAATGAGCAGTTCTTC.

Details on this clonotype: A much larger clone sits a single nucleotide away, making a read error possible. The chain employs TRBV28 and TRBJ2-3; TRBD1 matches 9 bases. The CDR3 runs 15 residues. The V segment lost 6 bases and the J segment 2 bases; nucleotides outside the gene matches: 6. Looked up from germline, CDR1 is MDHEN and CDR2 is SYDVKM. The chain's CDR3 is CASSRRDRVTDTQYF. The CDR3 nucleotides are TGTGCCAGCAGCCGCCGGGACAGGGTCACAGATACGCAGTATTTT.

This clonotype has only a few counts. This chain uses TRBV27 with TRBJ1-6; 7 nucleotides align to TRBD1. CDR3 length equals 13 residues. Germline V gene lookup returns CDR1 MNHEY and CDR2 SMNVEV (reference sequence). Trimming took 10 bases from V and 6 from J; bases not matched to a gene: 6. Here the CDR3 DNA reads TGTGCCACCAGACAGGGAACTAATTCACCCCTCCACTTT. Translation: CATRQGTNSPLHF.

This clonotype was observed many times. The V gene is TRBV7-9, the J gene TRBJ1-5; 8 bases match TRBD1. CDR1 is SEHNR, CDR2 FQNEAQ, per germline (reference sequence). The CDR3 is 14 amino acids. V was pared by 5 bases and J by 7 bases, with 7 bases of the junction left unmatched. The CDR3 loop is CASSTGQAGQPQHF. The CDR3 bases are TGTGCCAGCAGCACGGGACAGGCGGGACAGCCCCAGCATTTT.